The following is a T cell receptor (beta chain) sequence with its context. Profiling relied on immunoSEQ multiplex PCR, and the TCRdb table lists in-frame clones only, not all of them. The table lists 200,000 or so clones, around 84% of them singletons, with around 6.7% in the top ten. The sample comes from a study of cytomegalovirus exposure and HLA in healthy donors. CDR1 LGHNA and CDR2 YSLEER come from the germline V gene. CDR3 length: 14 amino acids. V lost 2 bases, J lost 4 bases, and 11 bases lay in between. The chain is built from TRBV4-3 and TRBJ1-1, with a weak D call TRBD1 (5 bases). The receptor's source is a man between 18 and 29 years old in good health and CMV-seropositive. Sample: PBMCs. CDR3 residues: CASSQQGSPTEAFF. As DNA, the CDR3 is TGCGCCAGCAGCCAACAGGGCAGTCCCACTGAAGCTTTCTTT.